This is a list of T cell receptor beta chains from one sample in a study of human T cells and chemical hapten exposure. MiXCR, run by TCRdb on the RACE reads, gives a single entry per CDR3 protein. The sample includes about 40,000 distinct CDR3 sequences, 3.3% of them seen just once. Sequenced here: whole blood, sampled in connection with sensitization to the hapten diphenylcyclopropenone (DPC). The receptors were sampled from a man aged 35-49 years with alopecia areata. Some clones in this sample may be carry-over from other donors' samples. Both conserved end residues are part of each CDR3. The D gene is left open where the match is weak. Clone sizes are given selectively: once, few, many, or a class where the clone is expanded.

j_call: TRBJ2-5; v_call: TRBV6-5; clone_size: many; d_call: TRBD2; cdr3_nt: TGTGCCAGCAGTTACTCGAGCCTAGCGGGTGTCTCGGAGACCCAGTACTTC; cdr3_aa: CASSYSSLAGVSETQYF
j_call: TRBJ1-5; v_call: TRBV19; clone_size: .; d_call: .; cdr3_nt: TGTGCCAGTAGTATAAACCGCCAGGCCAATCAGCCCCAGCATTTT; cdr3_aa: CASSINRQANQPQHF
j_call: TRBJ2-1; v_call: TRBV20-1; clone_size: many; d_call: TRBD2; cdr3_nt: TGCAGTGCTAGAGATTCCCTAGCGGGCAACTACAATGAGCAGTTCTTC; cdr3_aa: CSARDSLAGNYNEQFF
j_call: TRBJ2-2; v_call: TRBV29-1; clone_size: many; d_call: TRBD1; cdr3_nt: TGCAGCGCCCGGACAGGGGGAACCGGGGAGCTGTTTTTT; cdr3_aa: CSARTGGTGELFF
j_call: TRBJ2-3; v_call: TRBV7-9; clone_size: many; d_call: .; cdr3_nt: TGTGCCAGCAGCGGAGGCAGGGGCACAGATACGCAGTATTTT; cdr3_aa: CASSGGRGTDTQYF
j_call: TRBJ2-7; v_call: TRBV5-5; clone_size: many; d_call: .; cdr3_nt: TGTGCCAGCAGCCTGAGTCTGGTTACCTACGAGCAGTACTTC; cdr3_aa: CASSLSLVTYEQYF
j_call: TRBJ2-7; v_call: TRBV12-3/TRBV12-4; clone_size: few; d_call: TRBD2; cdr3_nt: TGTGCCAGCAGCCCGGGGGGGATAAGCTCCTACGAGCAGTACTTC; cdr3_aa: CASSPGGISSYEQYF
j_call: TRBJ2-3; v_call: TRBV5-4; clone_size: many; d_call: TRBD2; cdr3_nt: TGTGCCAGCAATATAGCGGGAGGTCCCAGCACAGATACGCAGTATTTT; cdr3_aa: CASNIAGGPSTDTQYF
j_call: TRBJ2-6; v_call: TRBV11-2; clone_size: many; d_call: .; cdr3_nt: TGTGCCAGCAGCGCGGGGACACATACCGGGGCCAACGTCCTGACTTTC; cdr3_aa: CASSAGTHTGANVLTF
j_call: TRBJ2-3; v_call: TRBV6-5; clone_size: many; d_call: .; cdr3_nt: TGTGCCAGCAGGAAAATGGGTCAAAACGCACCAGATACGCAGTATTTT; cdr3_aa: CASRKMGQNAPDTQYF
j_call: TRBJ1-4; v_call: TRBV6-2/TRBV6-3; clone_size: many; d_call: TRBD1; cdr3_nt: TGTGCCAGCACCATACCGGGACAGGGGTCGGCTAATGAAAAACTGTTTTTT; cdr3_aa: CASTIPGQGSANEKLFF
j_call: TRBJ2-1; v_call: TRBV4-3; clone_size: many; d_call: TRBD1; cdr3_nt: TGCGCCAGCAGCCAGGCCGGGACAGGATCTAGAAATGAGCAGTTCTTC; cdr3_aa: CASSQAGTGSRNEQFF
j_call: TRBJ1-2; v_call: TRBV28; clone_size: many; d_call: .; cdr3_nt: TGTGCCAGCAGTTTCATAGCGCGTGGGCGCTATGGCTACACCTTC; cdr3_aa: CASSFIARGRYGYTF
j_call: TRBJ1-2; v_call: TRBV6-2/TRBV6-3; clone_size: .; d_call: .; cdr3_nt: TGTGCCAGCAGCCCCCAGTGGGGTGGAAACTATGGCTACACCTTC; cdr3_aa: CASSPQWGGNYGYTF
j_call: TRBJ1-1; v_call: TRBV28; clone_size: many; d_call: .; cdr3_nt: TGTGCCAGCAGTTTAGTCGGGGCAAGGACTGAAGCTTTCTTT; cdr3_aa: CASSLVGARTEAFF
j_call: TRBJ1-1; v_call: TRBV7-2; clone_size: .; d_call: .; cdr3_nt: TGTGCCAGCAGCTCAACAGGGTTCTCCGGCACTGAAGCTTTCTTT; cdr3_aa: CASSSTGFSGTEAFF
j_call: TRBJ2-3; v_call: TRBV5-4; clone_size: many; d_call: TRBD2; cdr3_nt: TGTGCCAGCAGGGACCTAGCGGGAAGGCGTGATACGCAGTATTTT; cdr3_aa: CASRDLAGRRDTQYF
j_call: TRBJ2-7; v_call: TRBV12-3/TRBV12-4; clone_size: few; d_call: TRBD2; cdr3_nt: TGTGCCAGCAGTCTCGCATTCCGGAGCGGGAGGTTTTCCTACGAGCAGTACTTC; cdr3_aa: CASSLAFRSGRFSYEQYF
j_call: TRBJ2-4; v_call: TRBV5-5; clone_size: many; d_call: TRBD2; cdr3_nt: TGTGCCAGCAGCTTCTTAGCGGGAGCGAGTGACATTCAGTACTTC; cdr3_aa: CASSFLAGASDIQYF
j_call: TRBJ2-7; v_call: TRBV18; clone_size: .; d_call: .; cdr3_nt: TGTGCCAGCTCACCACAAGACCCGGGACCCGTAATCCCCATCTACGAGCAGTACTTC; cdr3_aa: CASSPQDPGPVIPIYEQYF
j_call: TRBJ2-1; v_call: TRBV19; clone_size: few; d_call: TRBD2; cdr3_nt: TGTGCCAGTAGACTAGCGGGGGTCAGTTACAATGAGCAGTTCTTC; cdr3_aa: CASRLAGVSYNEQFF
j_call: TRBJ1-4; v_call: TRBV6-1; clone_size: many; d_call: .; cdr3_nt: TGTGCCAGCAGGGGGTACGGGGAAGGCCCTAATGAAAAACTGTTTTTT; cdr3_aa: CASRGYGEGPNEKLFF
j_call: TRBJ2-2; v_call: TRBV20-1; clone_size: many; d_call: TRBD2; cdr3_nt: TGCAGTGCTAGAGATCTCGGACTAGCTGATACCGGGGAGCTGTTTTTT; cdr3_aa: CSARDLGLADTGELFF
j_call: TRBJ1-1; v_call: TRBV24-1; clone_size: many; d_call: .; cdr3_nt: TGTGCCACCAGTGACGGAAACACTGAAGCTTTCTTT; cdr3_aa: CATSDGNTEAFF
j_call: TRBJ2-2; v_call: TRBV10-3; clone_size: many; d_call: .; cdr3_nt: TGTGCCAGCTCTAGCGAGACACAGAACACCGGGGAGCTGTTTTTT; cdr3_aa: CASSSETQNTGELFF
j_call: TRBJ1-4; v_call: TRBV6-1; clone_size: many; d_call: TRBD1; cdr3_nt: TGTGCCAGCAGTAGGAGACAGGGCGGAGAAAAACTGTTTTTT; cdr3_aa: CASSRRQGGEKLFF
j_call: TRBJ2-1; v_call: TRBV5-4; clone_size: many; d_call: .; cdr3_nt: TGTGCCAGCACCCTTGCGAATGAGCAGTTCTTC; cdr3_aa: CASTLANEQFF
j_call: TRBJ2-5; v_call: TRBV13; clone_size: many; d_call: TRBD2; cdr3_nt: TGTGCCAGCAGCGAAGGGCCTAGCGGGAGGATTCGAGAGACCCAGTACTTC; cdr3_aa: CASSEGPSGRIRETQYF
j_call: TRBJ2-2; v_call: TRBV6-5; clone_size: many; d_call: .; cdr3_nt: TGTGCCAGCAGTTACTCTACAGGGCGACCGCTGAACACCGGGGAGCTGTTTTTT; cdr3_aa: CASSYSTGRPLNTGELFF
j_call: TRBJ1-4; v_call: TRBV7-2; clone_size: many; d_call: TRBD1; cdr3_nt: TGTGCCAGCAGCTTTTGGGACAGGGGAGAAACTAATGAAAAACTGTTTTTT; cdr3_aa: CASSFWDRGETNEKLFF
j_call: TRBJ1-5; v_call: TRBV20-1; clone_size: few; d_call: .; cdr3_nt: TGCAGTGCTAGGCAGAGGACTAGGAGCAATCAGCCCCAGCATTTT; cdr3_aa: CSARQRTRSNQPQHF
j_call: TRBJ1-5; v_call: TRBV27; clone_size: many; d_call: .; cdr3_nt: TGTGCCAGCAGTACCGGACTTAGCAATCAGCCCCAGCATTTT; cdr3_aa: CASSTGLSNQPQHF
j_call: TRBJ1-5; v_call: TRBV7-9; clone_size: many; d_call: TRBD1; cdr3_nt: TGTGCCAGCAGCTCGACAGGGGATGCGACCGTCCAGCCCCAGCATTTT; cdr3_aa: CASSSTGDATVQPQHF
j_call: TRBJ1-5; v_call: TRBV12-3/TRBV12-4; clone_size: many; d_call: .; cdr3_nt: TGTGCCAGCAGCCCCCGGGACGGAAACAATCAGCCCCAGCATTTT; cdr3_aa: CASSPRDGNNQPQHF
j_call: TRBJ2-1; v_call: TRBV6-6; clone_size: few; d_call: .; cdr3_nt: TGTGCCAGCAGCCGCACCTACAATGAGCAGTTCTTC; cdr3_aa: CASSRTYNEQFF
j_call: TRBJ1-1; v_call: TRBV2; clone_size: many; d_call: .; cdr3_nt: TGTGCCAGCAGTGCAGGGGCTGGTGAAGCTTTCTTT; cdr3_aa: CASSAGAGEAFF
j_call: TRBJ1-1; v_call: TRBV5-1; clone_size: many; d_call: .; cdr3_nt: TGCGCCAGCAGGGCACAGGGTCAGAACACTGAAGCTTTCTTT; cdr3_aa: CASRAQGQNTEAFF
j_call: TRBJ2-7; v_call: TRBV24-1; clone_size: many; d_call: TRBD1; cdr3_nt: TGTGCCACCAGTGACTGGACAGGCCAAGGGGAGCAGTACTTC; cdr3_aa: CATSDWTGQGEQYF
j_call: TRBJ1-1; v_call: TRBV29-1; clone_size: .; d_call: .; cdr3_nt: TGCAGCTCCTTACAGGGAGCTAACACTGAAGCTTTCTTT; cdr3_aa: CSSLQGANTEAFF
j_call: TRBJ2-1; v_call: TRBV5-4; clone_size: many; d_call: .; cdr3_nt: TGTGCCAGCAGCCCCCGCCCCCGCGGGACACGCAATGAGCAGTTCTTC; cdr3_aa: CASSPRPRGTRNEQFF
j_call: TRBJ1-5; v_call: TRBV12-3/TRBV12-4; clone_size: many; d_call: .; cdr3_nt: TGTGCCAGCATGACAGGTCGCGAGCCCCAGCATTTT; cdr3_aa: CASMTGREPQHF
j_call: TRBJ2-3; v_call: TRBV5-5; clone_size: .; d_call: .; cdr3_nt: TGTGCCAGCAGCTACGGCGCGGGCGATAGCACAGATACGCAGTATTTT; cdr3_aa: CASSYGAGDSTDTQYF
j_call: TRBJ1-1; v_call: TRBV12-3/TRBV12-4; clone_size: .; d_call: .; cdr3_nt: TGTGCCAGCAGTTTACACAGGACCCTGAACACTGAAGCTTTCTTT; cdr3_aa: CASSLHRTLNTEAFF
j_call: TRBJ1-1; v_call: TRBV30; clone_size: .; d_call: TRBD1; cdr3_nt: TGTGCCTGGAGTGTACTTGACAGGGAGAACACTGAAGCTTTCTTT; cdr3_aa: CAWSVLDRENTEAFF
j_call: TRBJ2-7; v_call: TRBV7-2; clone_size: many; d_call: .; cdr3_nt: TGTCGAGACGACTACGAGCAGTACTTC; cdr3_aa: CRDDYEQYF
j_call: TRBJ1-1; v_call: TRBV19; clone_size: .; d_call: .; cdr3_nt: TGTGCCAGTAGTATAAGGGCAGGTGGGAATGAAGCTTTCTTT; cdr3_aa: CASSIRAGGNEAFF
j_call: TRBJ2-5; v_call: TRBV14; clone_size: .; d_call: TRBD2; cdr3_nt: TGTGCCAGCAGCCGACGAACTACTAGCGGACAAGAGACCCAGTACTTC; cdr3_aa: CASSRRTTSGQETQYF
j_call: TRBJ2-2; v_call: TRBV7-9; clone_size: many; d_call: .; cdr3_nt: TGTGCCAGCAGAAAAGGGGGGGCTAACACCGGGGAGCTGTTTTTT; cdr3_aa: CASRKGGANTGELFF
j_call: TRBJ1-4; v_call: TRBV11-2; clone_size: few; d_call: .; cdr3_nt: TGTGCCAGCAGCTTAAGGCCAAATGAAAAACTGTTTTTT; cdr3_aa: CASSLRPNEKLFF
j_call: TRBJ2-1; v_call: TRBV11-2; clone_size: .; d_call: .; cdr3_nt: TGTGCCAGCAGCTCCTACAGTATGGGAAATGAGCAGTTCTTC; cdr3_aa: CASSSYSMGNEQFF
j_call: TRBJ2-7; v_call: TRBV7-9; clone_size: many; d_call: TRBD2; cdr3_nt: TGTGCCAGCAGCTCGACTAGCGGGAGGGCCCGTTTTTCGTACGAGCAGTACTTC; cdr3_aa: CASSSTSGRARFSYEQYF
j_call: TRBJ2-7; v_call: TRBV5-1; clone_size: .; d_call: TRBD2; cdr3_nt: TGCGCCAGCAGCTTGGGGGCGGGAGGCCCCTACGAGCAGTACTTC; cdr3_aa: CASSLGAGGPYEQYF
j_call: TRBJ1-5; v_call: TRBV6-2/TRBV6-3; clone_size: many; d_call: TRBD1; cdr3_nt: TGTGCCAGCAGCATAGGGACAGCCGGTGGCAATCAGCCCCAGCATTTT; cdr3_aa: CASSIGTAGGNQPQHF
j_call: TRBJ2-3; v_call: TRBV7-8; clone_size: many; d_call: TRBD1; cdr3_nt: TGTGCCAGCAGAGACAGGGAGAATACGCAGTATTTT; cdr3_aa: CASRDRENTQYF